These T cell receptor beta chains were read from a single sample in a study of cytomegalovirus exposure and HLA in healthy donors. The method was immunoSEQ multiplex PCR; TCRdb's version includes in-frame clones alone and lacks a portion of them. The data hold over 150,000 clones, with about 90% observed a single time. Source material: PBMCs. The receptors originated from a girl in the first two years of life in good health and CMV-seronegative. Each CDR3 is given with its conserved first and last residue. Each record gives: D gene, clone size, V gene, J gene, CDR3 DNA, CDR3 protein. A D gene is named only where the DNA matches it firmly. Clone size is shown for a subset of rows, as once, few, many or a class of expanded clone.

TRBD1,.,TRBV4-2,TRBJ2-2,TGTGCCAGCAGCCAAGAAGGCCCGGGACAGACCTACACCGGGGAGCTGTTTTTT,CASSQEGPGQTYTGELFF
TRBD2,.,TRBV27,TRBJ2-7,TGTGCCAGCAGTTCGACTAGCGGCTACGAGCAGTACTTC,CASSSTSGYEQYF
.,.,TRBV5-1,TRBJ2-3,TGCGCCAGCAGCTTGTTAAGCGTAAGCACAGATACGCAGTATTTT,CASSLLSVSTDTQYF
TRBD2,.,TRBV28,TRBJ2-4,TGTGCCAGCAGACTAGCGGGGTCCAAAAACATTCAGTACTTC,CASRLAGSKNIQYF
TRBD2,.,TRBV11-3,TRBJ2-3,TGTGCCAGCAGCTCCTCGGAAACTAGCGGAGATACGCAGTATTTT,CASSSSETSGDTQYF
TRBD2,.,TRBV5-4,TRBJ2-1,TGTGCCAGCAGCTCCCAATCCGGGACTAGCTTGGGTGAGCAGTTCTTC,CASSSQSGTSLGEQFF
.,.,TRBV30,TRBJ1-2,TGTGCCTGGAGTGTTCTACAGCCCGCATCGACCTATTATGGCTACACCTTC,CAWSVLQPASTYYGYTF
TRBD1,.,TRBV11-2,TRBJ2-7,TGTGCCAGCAGCTTAGGGGGGACAGGATACGAGCAGTACTTC,CASSLGGTGYEQYF
.,.,TRBV6-6,TRBJ2-3,TGTGCCAGCAGTTACTTCCCGAAGTCACGGGATACGCAGTATTTT,CASSYFPKSRDTQYF
.,.,TRBV6-1,TRBJ1-5,TGTGCCAGCAGTGACCAGTGGCCCCAGCATTTT,CASSDQWPQHF
.,.,TRBV2,TRBJ1-1,TGTGCCAGCAGTGGGGACACTCTGAACACTGAAGCTTTCTTT,CASSGDTLNTEAFF
.,.,TRBV2,TRBJ1-2,TGTGCCAGCAGTGGAGAGTATGGCTACACCTTC,CASSGEYGYTF
TRBD1,.,TRBV2,TRBJ1-1,TGTGCCAGCAGGACAGGGACAGTGAACACTGAAGCTTTCTTT,CASRTGTVNTEAFF
.,.,TRBV7-9,TRBJ2-7,TGTGCCAGCAGCGCAGAGACGGAGCAGCAGTACTTC,CASSAETEQQYF
TRBD1,once,TRBV6-1,TRBJ2-3,TGTGCCAGCAGTGGGACAGGGTGGTATGCTTTT,CASSGTGWYAF
.,once,TRBV25-1,TRBJ1-5,TGTGCCAGCAGTGAGGAGGGCAGCAATCAGCCCCAGCATTTT,CASSEEGSNQPQHF
TRBD2,once,TRBV10-1,TRBJ2-1,TGCGCCAGCAGTGAGTCAGGGACTAAGTCCTACAATGAGCAGTTCTTC,CASSESGTKSYNEQFF
TRBD2,.,TRBV5-4,TRBJ2-7,TGTGCCAGCAGCTTAGCGGGAGGGCAGAACGAGCAGTACTTC,CASSLAGGQNEQYF
TRBD2,.,TRBV9,TRBJ2-1,TGTGCCAGCAGCCCCCGGCCGGGGGGGCGCTACAATGAGCAGTTCTTC,CASSPRPGGRYNEQFF
.,.,TRBV10-1,TRBJ1-1,TGCGCCAGCAGAGGGGATTTGAACACTGAAGCTTTCTTT,CASRGDLNTEAFF
TRBD1,.,TRBV30,TRBJ1-1,TGTGCCTGGATGTGGACAGGGAACACTGAAGCTTTCTTT,CAWMWTGNTEAFF
TRBD1,once,TRBV27,TRBJ1-5,TGTGCCAGCAGTTTTACGACAGGGGATCAGCCCCAGCATTTT,CASSFTTGDQPQHF
TRBD1,.,TRBV19,TRBJ2-5,TGTGCCAGTAGGGACCGACAGGGAACAGAGACCCAGTACTTC,CASRDRQGTETQYF
TRBD1,.,TRBV5-4,TRBJ2-2,TGTGCCAGCAGCCCCAGGGACAGGGGGACCGGGGAGCTGTTTTTT,CASSPRDRGTGELFF
TRBD1,few,TRBV15,TRBJ1-2,TGTGCCACCAGCAGAGATGGGACAGGCTATGGCTACACCTTC,CATSRDGTGYGYTF
TRBD2,.,TRBV7-6,TRBJ2-3,TGTGCCAGCAGCCGCGGGACTAGCCCAGATACGCAGTATTTT,CASSRGTSPDTQYF
TRBD2,.,TRBV27,TRBJ2-1,TGTGCCAGCAGTTTATTGGGGGGAGGGTACAATGAGCAGTTCTTC,CASSLLGGGYNEQFF
.,.,TRBV18,TRBJ2-7,TGTGCCAGCTCCATGATTGCCCTAGGACAGAGGAATTACGAGCAGTACTTC,CASSMIALGQRNYEQYF
.,.,TRBV7-3,TRBJ2-3,TGTGCCAGCAGCTTAGGTGTCTGGGCCCACACAGATACGCAGTATTTT,CASSLGVWAHTDTQYF
.,.,TRBV19,TRBJ1-1,TGTGCCAGTATGTGGAGGCTCTCAGCTTTCTTT,CASMWRLSAFF
.,.,TRBV6-5,TRBJ1-4,TGTGCCAGCAGAGAGTGGGGAGAGAATGAAAAACTGTTTTTT,CASREWGENEKLFF
.,.,TRBV11-3,TRBJ1-5,TGTGCCAGCAGCTTCCAGGACACCGTAATACCCTTAAATCAGCCCCAGCATTTT,CASSFQDTVIPLNQPQHF
TRBD1,.,TRBV2,TRBJ2-7,TGTGCCAGCGGCGAGGACAGGGGATCCTACGAGCAGTACTTC,CASGEDRGSYEQYF
.,.,TRBV5-1,TRBJ2-7,TGCGCCAGCAGCTCGGACAGCTACGAGCAGTACTTC,CASSSDSYEQYF
.,.,TRBV19,TRBJ2-7,TGTGCCAGTAGTATCGGTTTAGACTCCTACGAGCAGTACTTC,CASSIGLDSYEQYF
TRBD1,.,TRBV5-1,TRBJ2-1,TGCGCCAGCAGCTGGACAGGGTACAATGAGCAGTTCTTC,CASSWTGYNEQFF
.,.,TRBV5-1,TRBJ2-1,TGCGCCAGCAGCTATCAGGTTGGTTGGAATGAGCAGTTCTTC,CASSYQVGWNEQFF
.,.,TRBV9,TRBJ2-3,TGTGCCAGCAGCGTAGTCCAGTTATGCACAGATACGCAGTATTTT,CASSVVQLCTDTQYF
TRBD2,few,TRBV13,TRBJ2-7,TGTGCCAGCAGCCCACGGGGCGGGAGTGGGGCCTACGAGCAGTACTTC,CASSPRGGSGAYEQYF
.,once,TRBV27,TRBJ2-7,TGTGCCAGCAGTTTATCTTACAGATCCTACGAGCAGTACTTC,CASSLSYRSYEQYF
TRBD2,once,TRBV4-3,TRBJ2-1,TGCGCCAGCAGCCGAGCGGCTTGGGGAGGGAGCTCCTACAATGAGCAGTTCTTC,CASSRAAWGGSSYNEQFF
.,.,TRBV30,TRBJ2-5,TGTGCCTGGAGTGTACTGCGTCGGGAGACCCAGTACTTC,CAWSVLRRETQYF
TRBD2,.,TRBV5-1,TRBJ2-5,TGCGCCAGCAGCTTAGGTGTGGAGGACGGGAGGAAGTACTTC,CASSLGVEDGRKYF
TRBD2,once,TRBV5-4,TRBJ2-3,TGTGCCAGCAGCAGGGGGAGTCGCGGGAGGGCGAGCACAGATACGCAGTATTTT,CASSRGSRGRASTDTQYF
.,.,TRBV9,TRBJ2-7,TGTGCCAGCAGCGCCGGACAGTTACTTCCCTACGAGCAGTACTTC,CASSAGQLLPYEQYF
TRBD2,.,TRBV5-4,TRBJ2-1,TGTGCCAGCAGCGGGACTAGCGGGGGGGAAAATAACTCCTACAATGAGCAGTTCTTC,CASSGTSGGENNSYNEQFF
.,few,TRBV5-1,TRBJ2-7,TGCGCCAGCAGCTTGGGACAGGCCCATTACGAGCAGTACTTC,CASSLGQAHYEQYF
.,.,TRBV6-5,TRBJ2-1,TGTGCCAGCAGTTACGTGCGGGACAGACCCCAGCTACAGTTCTTC,CASSYVRDRPQLQFF
TRBD2,.,TRBV7-3,TRBJ2-1,TGTGCCAGCAGCTTAAGGGGTTCACTAGCGGAGACTTATAAGAACTACAATGAGCAGTTCTTC,CASSLRGSLAETYKNYNEQFF